This T cell receptor beta chain originates from a study of T cells in Graves' hyperthyroidism and ophthalmopathy. About this clonotype itself: Its specificity is not known.

TCR beta CDR3 regions were amplified from RNA transcripts. The HTBI primer set served for first-round RT-PCR of the TCR CDR3. TCRdb re-derived calls from the multiplex PCR reads in MiXCR, one entry per CDR3 protein. The sample has 600,000 to 800,000 distinct CDR3 sequences; roughly a third are singletons. The CDR3 consists of 20 residues. The junction had 16 bases not matched to a gene; V was cut back by 2 bases and J by 3 bases. Germline V gives CDR1 SQVTM, CDR2 ANQGSEA. Study conclusions and caveats: Blood shared most expanded thyroid clonotypes above 0.001.

This TCR derives from a woman in her 40s with Graves' hyperthyroidism. The sample was blood. This chain joins TRBV29-1 and TRBJ2-2, with TRBD1 matching over 12 bases. This chain's CDR3 is CSVETLPPGQGALYTGELFF. The CDR3 DNA is TGCAGCGTTGAAACTCTCCCACCGGGACAGGGGGCATTGTACACCGGGGAGCTGTTTTTT.